This T cell receptor (beta chain) was recovered during a study of blood T cell repertoires in COVID-19. Turning to the study itself: PBMCs, B-cell-depleted T cells, or T cells provided the cDNA or gDNA that made up the material.

Profiling relied on immunoSEQ multiplex PCR, and the TCRdb table lists in-frame clones only, not all of them. The sample records roughly 240,000 clones, approximately 86% being singletons. Germline V gene sequence: CDR1 WSHSY, CDR2 SAAADI. The CDR3 has 13 residues. The germline V and J ends were trimmed by 2 bases and 7 bases, with 9 bases remaining between them. The sequence came from a woman younger than 45 with acute COVID-19. The sample consisted of PBMCs or T cells enriched from blood (not recorded which). The chain recombines TRBV10-2 with TRBJ2-1; D call uncertain. This CDR3 is CASSEPERNEQFF. CDR3 sequence (DNA): TGCGCCAGCAGTGAGCCCGAGAGAAATGAGCAGTTCTTC.